What follows are 17 T cell receptor beta chains derived from one specimen sequenced in a study of tumor and adjacent non-tumor tissue in lung cancer. No cell sorting was done before RNA was extracted from the tissue. Three rounds of nested PCR, following a modified ARM-PCR protocol, produced the TCRbeta library. TCRdb reprocessed the multiplex PCR reads with MiXCR, giving one entry per CDR3 protein. The sample consists of around 99,000 distinct CDR3 sequences, roughly 80% of them appearing once. The sequencing input was lung tumor tissue. The receptors come from a woman aged 60-75 years with non-small cell lung cancer.

The V gene is TRBV4-3, the J gene TRBJ2-1; D perhaps matches TRBD2 (6 bases). V was clipped by 1 base and J by 8 bases, with 27 bases between them. Looked up from germline, CDR1 is LGHNA and CDR2 is YSLEER. The CDR3 totals 19 residues. The DNA for the CDR3 is TGCGCCAGCAGCCAAGGTTTACCCTCGGGGACCCTCTCGGGGGATGAGCAGTTCTTC. Its translation: CASSQGLPSGTLSGDEQFF.

This clonotype is classed as medium-sized. The J gene is TRBJ2-3, the V gene TRBV4-2, with D tentatively TRBD2 (6 bases). The length of the CDR3 is 16 residues. V lost 1 base to trimming and J lost 2 bases, with 13 bases between them. CDR1 LGHNA and CDR2 YNFKEQ come from the germline V gene. CDR3 sequence reads: CASSQVRLDATDTQYF. The CDR3 coding sequence is TGTGCCAGCAGCCAAGTAAGACTAGACGCCACAGATACGCAGTATTTT.

V and J are TRBV11-3 and TRBJ1-1; D remains unclear. CDR3 length equals 11 residues. CDR1 SGHNT and CDR2 YENEEA come from the germline V gene. Trimming removed 10 bases at V and 3 bases at J, with 9 bases between. DNA of the CDR3: TGTGCCAACCGCATCGACACTGAAGCTTTCTTT. Protein product: CANRIDTEAFF. Based on the CDR3 plus reference TRBV11-3 and TRBJ1-1, the full variable domain is EAGVVQSPRYKIIEKKQPVAFWCNPISGHNTLYWYLQNLGQGPELLIRYENEEAVDDSQLPKDRFSAERLKGVDSTLKIQPAELGDSAVYLCANRIDTEAFFGQGTRLTVV.

This chain uses TRBV5-1 with TRBJ2-5; TRBD1 is a possible D gene (6 bases). The CDR3 extends over 15 amino acids. The germline gives CDR1 SGHRS, CDR2 YFSETQ. Trimming removed 8 bases at V and 3 bases at J, with 20 bases between. The CDR3 DNA sequence: TGCGCCAGGAGCAGAGCAGGGGACCTCAAAGAGACCCAGTACTTC. Translating gives CARSRAGDLKETQYF.

Concerning this clonotype: Germline is not matched at one junction end, which may reflect a read error. The chain uses TRBV20-1 and TRBJ1-2, with TRBD1 matching 11 bases. This CDR3 is built from 12 residues. Germline assignment: CDR1 DFQATT and CDR2 SNEGSKA (reference sequence). In DNA form, the CDR3 reads TGCAGTGTTCGGACAGGGGGCTATAGCTACAACTTC. Protein: CSVRTGGYSYNF.

The table lists this clonotype with a few counts. A much bigger clone sits one base away, suggesting this may be a read error. The chain joins TRBV6-1 to TRBJ2-1; D is unresolved. The CDR3 contains 12 residues. Germline V gene data show CDR1 as MNHNS and CDR2 as SASEGT. CDR3: CTSSATSNEQFF. CDR3 nucleotides: TGTACCAGCAGTGCCACTTCCAATGAGCAGTTCTTC.

This chain's CDR3 is CNGALQCNTGELFF. The CDR3 bases are TGCAACGGGGCATTACAGTGTAACACCGGGGAGCTGTTTTTT. This chain links TRBV29-1 with TRBJ2-2, with D perhaps given as TRBD1 or TRBD2 (5 bases each). This CDR3 region has 14 residues. Germline V lookup: CDR1 SQVTM, CDR2 ANQGSEA.

A word on this clonotype: This could be a read error, since a much larger clone is one nucleotide away. This chain uses TRBV6-2 or TRBV6-3 with TRBJ2-7; D may be TRBD2 (5 bases). Germline values: CDR1 MNHEY, CDR2 SVGEGT. Trimming took 5 bases from V and 6 from J, leaving 14 bases between them. This CDR3 region has 13 residues. CDR3 in DNA: TGTGCCAGCAGTCAGAGACTACTTCGCGAGCAGTACTTC. It translates to CASSQRLLREQYF.

The genes are TRBV5-1 and TRBJ2-7; D gene unclear. Germline-derived CDR1 and CDR2 are SGHRS and YFSETQ. The V and J ends lost 4 bases and 4 bases respectively, with 6 bases between them. The CDR3 is made up of 11 amino acids. The CDR3 protein is CASSASYEQYF. DNA for the CDR3: TGCGCCAGCAGCGCTAGTTACGAGCAGTACTTC.

For this clonotype: This may be a read error: a much more frequent sequence differs by one nucleotide. The CDR3 here is CAGTTGGIQPQHF. CDR3 DNA sequence: TGTGCCGGCACGACAGGGGGCATTCAGCCCCAGCATTTT. V usage is TRBV6-2 or TRBV6-3 and J usage is TRBJ1-5, with 10 bases lining up with TRBD1. Germline V gene lookup returns CDR1 MNHEY and CDR2 SVGEGT. The CDR3 length is 13 residues. V trimming: 11 bases; J trimming: 6 bases; junction bases outside the gene matches: 7.

Turning to this clonotype: Sequence at one end of the junction differs from germline and may be a read error. The gene calls are TRBV20-1 and TRBJ1-5; TRBD1 matches at 7 bases. Germline assignment: CDR1 DFQATT and CDR2 SNEGSKA (reference sequence). This CDR3 region has 13 residues. Here the CDR3 DNA reads TGCAGCGCTTGGGACAGCAATAATCAGCACCAGCATTTT. This translates into CSAWDSNNQHQHF.

Of note for this clonotype: Relative to the germline gene, one junction end is altered; a read error may explain this. The V and J genes are TRBV12-3 or TRBV12-4 and TRBJ1-6; D gene uncertain. The CDR3 covers 12 residues. The chain's CDR3 is CASSPAVSPLQF. CDR3 DNA: TGTGCCAGCAGTCCGGCGGTTTCACCCCTCCAGTTT.

In the case of this clonotype: The germline gene is not matched at one end of the junction; a read error may be the cause. The J gene is TRBJ2-5, the V gene TRBV6-6, with 9 nucleotides matching TRBD2. The CDR3 loop spans 18 amino acids. Germline V gene data show CDR1 as MNHNY and CDR2 as SVGAGI (reference sequence). The CDR3 DNA reads as TGTACCAGCATGGGTGGGACGAGCGGGGGGAGGTACCAAGAGACCCAGTACTTC. Translated, it gives CTSMGGTSGGRYQETQYF.

As to this clonotype: A clone one base away is much larger, so this may be a read error. The chain has TRBV4-3 and TRBJ2-5; D is uncertain. Germline CDR1 reads LGHNA; CDR2 reads YSLEER. This CDR3 contains 15 residues. V was pared by 4 bases and J by 2 bases, with 14 bases between. CDR3 loop: CASSRDLAQQETQYF. CDR3 sequence (DNA): TGCGCCAGCAGCCGAGATTTAGCACAGCAAGAGACCCAGTACTTC.

The genes are TRBV28 and TRBJ2-1; 11 bases fit TRBD1. The CDR3 has 15 residues. Germline CDR1 and CDR2: MDHEN and SYDVKM. V trimming: 8 bases; J trimming: 6 bases; junction bases outside the gene matches: 9. The CDR3 region is CASGPGTGGLNEQFF. In DNA form, the CDR3 reads TGTGCCAGCGGTCCAGGGACAGGGGGACTCAATGAGCAGTTCTTC.

Of note for this clonotype: One junction end disagrees with the germline gene, perhaps due to a read error. The chain employs TRBV11-2 and TRBJ2-3; D tentatively fits TRBD1 or TRBD2 (5 bases each). The germline V gene encodes CDR1 SGHAT and CDR2 FQNNGV. CDR3 length: 15 amino acids. The DNA for the CDR3 is TGTGCCGGCAGCGCCACCGGGACGGCCATAGATACGCATTATTTT. Translation: CAGSATGTAIDTHYF.

This chain joins TRBV11-2 and TRBJ2-7, with a weak D call TRBD2 (6 bases). Trimming left V 0 bases short and J 2 bases short, with 14 bases between. The CDR3 is 16 residues long. The V gene's germline CDR1 is SGHAT and CDR2 FQNNGV. CDR3 sequence (DNA): TGTGCCAGCAGCTTAGATTCAGGGAGGTTTCCCTACGAGCAGTACTTC. This translates into CASSLDSGRFPYEQYF.